This T cell receptor beta chain is drawn from a study of human T cells and chemical hapten exposure. Study observations and caveats: Those TCRs sitting above 1 in 1000 frequency stayed the same with DPC sensitization.

TCRdb ran MiXCR on the RACE reads and lists one entry per CDR3 protein. The repertoire holds roughly 120,000 distinct CDR3 sequences, roughly 12% seen once, with around 3% in the top ten. This clonotype turned up a few times. The antigen is not known. Losses at the gene ends were 4 bases for V and 13 bases for J; bases not matched to a gene: 9. Germline V gene lookup returns CDR1 SGHDT and CDR2 YYEEEE. CDR3 length: 15 amino acids. Time point in this sample: pre-sensitization, week 0. As to treatment: therapeutic diphenylcyclopropenone sensitization with weekly scalp DPC. The receptor was isolated from a woman aged 18-35 years with alopecia areata. Some clones in this sample may be carry-over from other donors' samples. The input for sequencing was whole blood, taken in connection with sensitization to the hapten diphenylcyclopropenone (DPC). This rearrangement joins TRBV5-6 to TRBJ2-1; 15 bases agree with TRBD2. The CDR3, as DNA: TGTGCCAGCAGCCCTAGGACTAGCGGGGGGGCCTCCCAGTTCTTC. This translates into CASSPRTSGGASQFF.